These T cell receptor beta chains were read from a single sample in a study of cytomegalovirus exposure and HLA in healthy donors. The table came from immunoSEQ multiplex PCR; TCRdb's copy has only in-frame clones and leaves some out. The table shows some 140,000 clones, with around 83% occurring only once. The sample comprised PBMCs. Every receptor here comes from a human donor in good health. The CDR3 runs from the conserved cysteine through the conserved F or W. The order of the fields is CDR3 DNA, CDR3 protein, J gene, D gene, CDR3 length, V gene, clone size. A D gene is named only where the DNA matches it firmly. A row's size may be missing; if present it is once, few, many or a size class.

DNA: TGTGCCACCCTCACCAGCTCCTACAATGAGCAGTTCTTC
CDR3: CATLTSSYNEQFF
J: TRBJ2-1
D: .
length: 13
V: TRBV13
size: .

DNA: TGCGCCAGCAGCCAAAGTAGAGGTAGTGAGCAGTTCTTC
CDR3: CASSQSRGSEQFF
J: TRBJ2-1
D: .
length: 13
V: TRBV4-1
size: .

DNA: TGTGCCAGCAGTGACGGACAGGGCGGGCGCAATCAGCCCCAGCATTTT
CDR3: CASSDGQGGRNQPQHF
J: TRBJ1-5
D: TRBD1
length: 16
V: TRBV25-1
size: once

DNA: TGTGCCAGCAGTCCAGACAGAGCTGGGGCCAACGTCCTGACTTTC
CDR3: CASSPDRAGANVLTF
J: TRBJ2-6
D: .
length: 15
V: TRBV2
size: .

DNA: TGTGCCAGCAGTTTAGGGACACCTCTCCGCGAGCAGTACTTC
CDR3: CASSLGTPLREQYF
J: TRBJ2-7
D: .
length: 14
V: TRBV28
size: .

DNA: TGTGCCAGCAGCCCGGGGGGTGCCTACGAGCAGTACTTC
CDR3: CASSPGGAYEQYF
J: TRBJ2-7
D: TRBD2
length: 13
V: TRBV7-3
size: .

DNA: TGTGCCAGCAGTCCCGCAGTCGGAGCGGGAGTTACAGATACGCAGTATTTT
CDR3: CASSPAVGAGVTDTQYF
J: TRBJ2-3
D: TRBD2
length: 17
V: TRBV28
size: .

DNA: TGTGCCATCAGGAGAACCGGGACATCGGACACTGAAGCTTTCTTT
CDR3: CAIRRTGTSDTEAFF
J: TRBJ1-1
D: .
length: 15
V: TRBV10-3
size: .

DNA: TGCAGCGTTGAGGAACGGGGTCCAGATACGCAGTATTTT
CDR3: CSVEERGPDTQYF
J: TRBJ2-3
D: .
length: 13
V: TRBV29-1
size: .

DNA: TGTGCCAGCAGGGTCGGGTTCAACAATGAGCAGTTCTTC
CDR3: CASRVGFNNEQFF
J: TRBJ2-1
D: .
length: 13
V: TRBV2
size: .

DNA: TGCGCCAGCAGCCTCCTAGGAAGGGAGCAGTTCTTC
CDR3: CASSLLGREQFF
J: TRBJ2-1
D: .
length: 12
V: TRBV4-1
size: .

DNA: TGTGCCAGTAGAAGGAGACAGCGGAACACCGGGGAGCTGTTTTTT
CDR3: CASRRRQRNTGELFF
J: TRBJ2-2
D: .
length: 15
V: TRBV19
size: once

DNA: TGCGCCAGCAGCCAAGAACCGGGTATCGGGAATGAGCAGTTCTTC
CDR3: CASSQEPGIGNEQFF
J: TRBJ2-1
D: .
length: 15
V: TRBV4-1
size: .

DNA: TGTGCCAGCAGCTCCGGACAGTCTTCCGATACGCAGTATTTT
CDR3: CASSSGQSSDTQYF
J: TRBJ2-3
D: .
length: 14
V: TRBV7-3
size: once

DNA: TGCACCAGCAGCCAAGAGATCCCGGGACTAGCGGGCCGGGAGACCCAGTACTTC
CDR3: CTSSQEIPGLAGRETQYF
J: TRBJ2-5
D: .
length: 18
V: TRBV1
size: .

DNA: TGCGCCAGCAGCCAAGGCAGAGGAGGGAATTCACCCCTCCACTTT
CDR3: CASSQGRGGNSPLHF
J: TRBJ1-6
D: .
length: 15
V: TRBV4-3
size: few

DNA: TGTGCCAGCAGAGGACAGGGGAATCAGCCCCAGCATTTT
CDR3: CASRGQGNQPQHF
J: TRBJ1-5
D: TRBD1
length: 13
V: TRBV2
size: .

DNA: TGTGCCAGCTCACCCCCTCAGGGTGTGGAAGCTTTCTTT
CDR3: CASSPPQGVEAFF
J: TRBJ1-1
D: .
length: 13
V: TRBV18
size: .

DNA: TGCAGCGTAGAACAGGGGTTTGGCTACACCTTC
CDR3: CSVEQGFGYTF
J: TRBJ1-2
D: TRBD1
length: 11
V: TRBV29-1
size: .

DNA: TGTGCCAGCTCACCATTCCCAGGGGATTCACCCCTCCACTTT
CDR3: CASSPFPGDSPLHF
J: TRBJ1-6
D: .
length: 14
V: TRBV18
size: .

DNA: TGTGCCAGCAGCCCACCCCTTACACCACCCCTAGCCAAAAACATTCAGTACTTC
CDR3: CASSPPLTPPLAKNIQYF
J: TRBJ2-4
D: .
length: 18
V: TRBV11-2
size: once

DNA: TGTGCCAGCAGTTTATTATCCCCTACCTACGAGCAGTACTTC
CDR3: CASSLLSPTYEQYF
J: TRBJ2-7
D: .
length: 14
V: TRBV27
size: once

DNA: TGTGCCAGCAGCCAACTGCTGAGCGGAGCGGGACATGAGCAGTTCTTC
CDR3: CASSQLLSGAGHEQFF
J: TRBJ2-1
D: TRBD2
length: 16
V: TRBV14
size: .

DNA: TGTTCGGGGGAGCCTAACTATGGCTACACCTTC
CDR3: CSGEPNYGYTF
J: TRBJ1-2
D: .
length: 11
V: TRBV7-9
size: .

DNA: TGTGGCACAAGTCGGACAGGGCAAGAGACCCAGTACTTC
CDR3: CGTSRTGQETQYF
J: TRBJ2-5
D: TRBD1
length: 13
V: TRBV28
size: .

DNA: TGTGCCAGCAGCCGGGTCCTAGCGGGAGGCAATGAGCAGTTCTTC
CDR3: CASSRVLAGGNEQFF
J: TRBJ2-1
D: TRBD2
length: 15
V: TRBV7-2
size: .

DNA: TGTGCCAGCAGCGTAGGGTCCAGGAGGGGAGCGGGATACACCGGGGAGCTGTTTTTT
CDR3: CASSVGSRRGAGYTGELFF
J: TRBJ2-2
D: TRBD2
length: 19
V: TRBV9
size: .

DNA: TGTGCCAGCAGCTTAATTCCGGGGACCTACGAGCAGTACTTC
CDR3: CASSLIPGTYEQYF
J: TRBJ2-7
D: .
length: 14
V: TRBV7-8
size: .

DNA: TGTGCCACCAGCAGAGATTTAGGGGGGGGAACGCAGTATTTT
CDR3: CATSRDLGGGTQYF
J: TRBJ2-3
D: .
length: 14
V: TRBV15
size: .

DNA: TGCAGTTGGAGAGGCCGACCATCGCAGTATTTT
CDR3: CSWRGRPSQYF
J: TRBJ2-3
D: .
length: 11
V: TRBV20-1
size: once

DNA: TGCAGTGCTAGCGGGGCAGATACGCAGTATTTT
CDR3: CSASGADTQYF
J: TRBJ2-3
D: .
length: 11
V: TRBV20-1
size: .

DNA: TGTGCCAGCAGTGGGGGACAGGGTACGGTAGCCCAGCATTTT
CDR3: CASSGGQGTVAQHF
J: TRBJ1-5
D: TRBD1
length: 14
V: TRBV25-1
size: .

DNA: TGTGCCAGCAGCTCCGACAGCGACGGGAGAGCCTACGAGCAGTACTTC
CDR3: CASSSDSDGRAYEQYF
J: TRBJ2-7
D: .
length: 16
V: TRBV5-6
size: .

DNA: TGTGCCAGCAGCCCGACGGGCAGGGGGCGATACACAGGGGCCAACGTCCTGACTTTC
CDR3: CASSPTGRGRYTGANVLTF
J: TRBJ2-6
D: TRBD1
length: 19
V: TRBV27
size: .

DNA: TGCGCCAGCAGCCAAGTAGGCGGGCGCCGGACTGAAGCTTTCTTT
CDR3: CASSQVGGRRTEAFF
J: TRBJ1-1
D: .
length: 15
V: TRBV4-3
size: .

DNA: TGTGCCAGTAGTCCGACTAGCGGGAGGCCGTTAGAGACCCAGTACTTC
CDR3: CASSPTSGRPLETQYF
J: TRBJ2-5
D: TRBD2
length: 16
V: TRBV19
size: .

DNA: TGTGCCAGCAGTTTAACTAGCGGGAGAACCCATGAGCAGTTCTTC
CDR3: CASSLTSGRTHEQFF
J: TRBJ2-1
D: TRBD2
length: 15
V: TRBV27
size: .

DNA: TGTGCCAGTAGTTGGGTCGCGGGATATGAGAGGAACATTCAGTACTTC
CDR3: CASSWVAGYERNIQYF
J: TRBJ2-4
D: .
length: 16
V: TRBV19
size: few

DNA: TGTGCCAGCAGTCAGCGCCCCGGTAGGGGGAGCAATCAGCCCCAGCATTTT
CDR3: CASSQRPGRGSNQPQHF
J: TRBJ1-5
D: .
length: 17
V: TRBV28
size: .

DNA: TGTGCCAGCAGTTATGGCGGTATCATCTACGAGCAGTACTTC
CDR3: CASSYGGIIYEQYF
J: TRBJ2-7
D: .
length: 14
V: TRBV6-5
size: .

DNA: TGTGCCAGCAGCCTCGGGAGGGCAGGACACTACGAGCAGTACTTC
CDR3: CASSLGRAGHYEQYF
J: TRBJ2-7
D: TRBD2
length: 15
V: TRBV28
size: .

DNA: TGCGCCAGCAGCTTGATCGGCAGGGGGCGGGAGACCCAGTACTTC
CDR3: CASSLIGRGRETQYF
J: TRBJ2-5
D: TRBD1
length: 15
V: TRBV5-1
size: once

DNA: TGTGCCAGCAGCTTACCGGGGGGAGGAGATGAAAAACTGTTTTTT
CDR3: CASSLPGGGDEKLFF
J: TRBJ1-4
D: .
length: 15
V: TRBV5-4
size: .

DNA: TGCGCCAGCAGCCTGACAGGGCTAACTGAAGCTTTCTTT
CDR3: CASSLTGLTEAFF
J: TRBJ1-1
D: TRBD1
length: 13
V: TRBV5-1
size: .

DNA: TGTGCCAGCAGCTTGCTGCAGGGTGGTCTCCAGGCCATATATTTT
CDR3: CASSLLQGGLQAIYF
J: TRBJ1-3
D: .
length: 15
V: TRBV5-6
size: .

DNA: TGCGCCAGCAGCCAAGGGGCAGGTCAGCCCCAGCATTTT
CDR3: CASSQGAGQPQHF
J: TRBJ1-5
D: .
length: 13
V: TRBV4-1
size: once

DNA: TGCACCAGCAGCCGCCGGGACAGGGAACAAGAGACCCAGTACTTC
CDR3: CTSSRRDREQETQYF
J: TRBJ2-5
D: .
length: 15
V: TRBV1
size: once

DNA: TGTGCCAGCAGTGGACAGGGAATTAATGAAAAACTGTTTTTT
CDR3: CASSGQGINEKLFF
J: TRBJ1-4
D: TRBD1
length: 14
V: TRBV6-1
size: .

DNA: TGCGCCAGCAGCCGCCCAACGGCAGGGGGGTCCTACGAGCAGTACTTC
CDR3: CASSRPTAGGSYEQYF
J: TRBJ2-7
D: .
length: 16
V: TRBV4-1
size: .

DNA: TGTGCCAGCAGTGAAAGGCTCGGCGGGGATGGCTACACCTTC
CDR3: CASSERLGGDGYTF
J: TRBJ1-2
D: .
length: 14
V: TRBV27
size: .

DNA: TGTGCCAGCAGCTCTGACAGCTACGAGCAGTACTTC
CDR3: CASSSDSYEQYF
J: TRBJ2-7
D: .
length: 12
V: TRBV11-2
size: .

DNA: TGTGCCAGCAGTTACTCGGGACACGAGAACACTGAAGCTTTCTTT
CDR3: CASSYSGHENTEAFF
J: TRBJ1-1
D: .
length: 15
V: TRBV6-5
size: .

DNA: TGTGCCAGCAGTGGGGCTAGCGGGGCACACAATGAGCAGTTCTTC
CDR3: CASSGASGAHNEQFF
J: TRBJ2-1
D: TRBD2
length: 15
V: TRBV6-1
size: .

DNA: TGTGCCAGCAGCCAAGTAGCGGGGGGCACAGATACGCAGTATTTT
CDR3: CASSQVAGGTDTQYF
J: TRBJ2-3
D: TRBD2
length: 15
V: TRBV7-2
size: .

DNA: TGTGCCAGCAGTCTTAACACCCACTCCTACGAGCAGTACTTC
CDR3: CASSLNTHSYEQYF
J: TRBJ2-7
D: .
length: 14
V: TRBV28
size: .

DNA: TGTGCCAGCAGGGATCGGACAGCCCCCGGGGAAAAACTGTTTTTT
CDR3: CASRDRTAPGEKLFF
J: TRBJ1-4
D: .
length: 15
V: TRBV6-5
size: .

DNA: TGCGCCAGCAGCATACAGCTAGATACGCAGTATTTT
CDR3: CASSIQLDTQYF
J: TRBJ2-3
D: .
length: 12
V: TRBV5-1
size: .

DNA: TGTGCCAGCAGCCACGCCGGGACAGGCCCTGAGGAGACCCAGTACTTC
CDR3: CASSHAGTGPEETQYF
J: TRBJ2-5
D: TRBD1
length: 16
V: TRBV5-4
size: .

DNA: TGTGCCAGCAGTTTTTCCCCGGTATCCTACGAGCAGTACTTC
CDR3: CASSFSPVSYEQYF
J: TRBJ2-7
D: .
length: 14
V: TRBV28
size: .